This note documents a single T cell receptor beta chain sequence. The antigen is unknown. This entry belongs to a study of T-cell memory formation after mild COVID-19. Study-level background: Largely, the TCR clusters proved donor specific.

UMIs and sample barcodes were carried by the TCR alpha and TCR beta cDNA libraries that 5'RACE produced using constant-segment primers. TCRdb re-derived calls from the 5' RACE reads in MiXCR, one entry per CDR3 protein. The top ten hold 13% of the sample, which has about 400,000 distinct CDR3 sequences, less than 25% seen once. There are 14 residues in the CDR3. Trimming at V came to 3 bases and at J to 4 bases, leaving 5 bases not matched to a gene. Germline values: CDR1 DFQATT, CDR2 SNEGSKA (reference sequence). The study, taken as a whole, reports: Some clones that responded were present in memory (sampled pre-infection), which suggests cross-reactive memory joined. Later expanders leaned CD4+, whereas day 15 to 85 contracting clones were balanced CD4/CD8.

The sequencing input was PBMCs or a T cell subset sorted from them (not recorded which). V gene TRBV20-1 combines with J gene TRBJ2-3; 9 bases map to TRBD2. This TCR was recovered from an adult woman who had mild COVID-19 (a few samples of this study predate the infection). Cell type and time point are not known. The CDR3 protein is CSASLAGVADTQYF. CDR3 coding DNA: TGCAGTGCTAGTTTAGCGGGAGTTGCAGATACGCAGTATTTT.